The clone carrying this T cell receptor beta chain occurred many times. The antigen is not known. The data stem from a study of human T cells and chemical hapten exposure. Study-level results: Controls had significantly fewer large CDR3 similarity clusters than were formed by expanded TCRs.

The study's library attached unique molecular identifiers to single cDNA molecules. In TCRdb, the RACE reads were re-called with MiXCR into one record per CDR3 protein. The sample yields 75,000 to 95,000 distinct CDR3 sequences, 9.5% to 11% seen once. CDR3 length equals 15 residues. The germline V gene has CDR1 MNHEY and CDR2 SVGAGI. With 6 bases clipped from V and 4 bases from J, the junction kept 10 bases outside the gene matches. Time point in this sample: patch test 2, 6 weeks after DPC sensitization. Treatment specified: therapeutic diphenylcyclopropenone sensitization with weekly scalp DPC. The rearrangement joins TRBV6-5 to TRBJ2-3; TRBD2 agrees at 7 bases. Sequenced material: whole blood, taken in connection with sensitization to the hapten diphenylcyclopropenone (DPC). The receptor comes from a middle-aged man with alopecia areata. Some clones in this sample may be carry-over from other donors' samples. For the CDR3, the DNA is TGTGCCAGCAGCCGCCGGGGACTATTGGCAGATACGCAGTATTTT. This sequence encodes CASSRRGLLADTQYF.